This entry features one T cell receptor (beta chain) sequence. A single base separates this from a much larger clone, so it may be a read error. TCRdb reprocessed the multiplex PCR reads via MiXCR and lists one record per CDR3 protein. The table lists about 230,000 distinct CDR3 sequences, approximately 30% of them singletons. The data belong to a study of breast tumors, draining lymph nodes, adjacent tissues. Axillary draining lymph nodes of breast cancer patients supplied the node samples. Unmatched junction bases numbered 9, after V lost 3 bases and J lost 8 bases. The CDR3 loop spans 15 amino acids.

The chain employs TRBV12-3 or TRBV12-4 and TRBJ2-1, with 8 bases that match TRBD2. This TCR was recovered from a female donor with breast cancer. Some clones in this sample may be carry-over from other donors' samples. The sequenced sample was axillary lymph node tissue. The CDR3 nucleotides are TGTGCCAGCAGTTTCGTGGTGGGACTAGAACATGAGCAGTTCTTC. This codes for CASSFVVGLEHEQFF.